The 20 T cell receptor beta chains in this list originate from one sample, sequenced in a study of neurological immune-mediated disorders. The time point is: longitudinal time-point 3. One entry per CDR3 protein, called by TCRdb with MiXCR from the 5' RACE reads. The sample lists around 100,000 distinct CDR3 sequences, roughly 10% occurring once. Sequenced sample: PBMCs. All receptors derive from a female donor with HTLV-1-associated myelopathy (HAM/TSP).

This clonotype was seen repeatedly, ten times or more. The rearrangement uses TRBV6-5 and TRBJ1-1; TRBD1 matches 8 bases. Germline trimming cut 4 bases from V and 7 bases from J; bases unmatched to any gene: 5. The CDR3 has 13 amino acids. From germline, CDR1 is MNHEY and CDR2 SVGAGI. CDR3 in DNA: TGTGCCAGCAGTTTGACAGGGGCTGGTGAAGCTTTCTTT. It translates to CASSLTGAGEAFF.

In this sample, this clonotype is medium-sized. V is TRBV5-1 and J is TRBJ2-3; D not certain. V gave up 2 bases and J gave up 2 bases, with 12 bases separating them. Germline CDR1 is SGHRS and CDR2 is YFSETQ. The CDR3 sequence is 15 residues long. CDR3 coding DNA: TGCGCCAGCAGCTTTGACGGCCGATTCACAGATACGCAGTATTTT. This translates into CASSFDGRFTDTQYF.

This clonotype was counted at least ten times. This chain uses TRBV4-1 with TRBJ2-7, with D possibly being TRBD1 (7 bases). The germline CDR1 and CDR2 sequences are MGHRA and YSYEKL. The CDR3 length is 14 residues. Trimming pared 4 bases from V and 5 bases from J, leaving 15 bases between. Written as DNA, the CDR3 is TGCGCCAGCAGCCCCGACAGGGCGGGACACGAGCAGTACTTC. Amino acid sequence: CASSPDRAGHEQYF.

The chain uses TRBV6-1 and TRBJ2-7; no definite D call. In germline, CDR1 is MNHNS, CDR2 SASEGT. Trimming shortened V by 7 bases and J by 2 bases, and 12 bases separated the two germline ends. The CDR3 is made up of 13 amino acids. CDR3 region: CASKEAWTYEQYF. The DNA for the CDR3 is TGTGCCAGCAAAGAGGCCTGGACCTACGAGCAGTACTTC.

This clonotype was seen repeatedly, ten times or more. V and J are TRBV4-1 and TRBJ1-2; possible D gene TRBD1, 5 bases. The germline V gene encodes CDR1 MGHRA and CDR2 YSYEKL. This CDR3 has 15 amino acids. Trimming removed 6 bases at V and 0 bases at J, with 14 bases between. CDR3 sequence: CASSLGGRTNYGYTF. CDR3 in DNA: TGCGCCAGCAGTCTGGGGGGTAGAACTAACTATGGCTACACCTTC.

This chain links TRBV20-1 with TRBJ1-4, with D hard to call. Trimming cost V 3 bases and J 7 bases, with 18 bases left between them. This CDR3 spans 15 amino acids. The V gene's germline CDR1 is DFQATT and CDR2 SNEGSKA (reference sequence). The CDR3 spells CSARETGSAPEKLFF. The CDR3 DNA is TGCAGTGCTAGGGAGACGGGATCGGCCCCTGAAAAACTGTTTTTT.

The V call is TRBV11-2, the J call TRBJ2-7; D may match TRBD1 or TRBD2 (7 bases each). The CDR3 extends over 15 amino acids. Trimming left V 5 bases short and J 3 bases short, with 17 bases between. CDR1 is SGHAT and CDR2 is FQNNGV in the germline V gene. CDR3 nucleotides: TGTGCCAGCAGCCTAGCAGGGGGAGGGGACTACGAGCAGTACTTC. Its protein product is CASSLAGGGDYEQYF.

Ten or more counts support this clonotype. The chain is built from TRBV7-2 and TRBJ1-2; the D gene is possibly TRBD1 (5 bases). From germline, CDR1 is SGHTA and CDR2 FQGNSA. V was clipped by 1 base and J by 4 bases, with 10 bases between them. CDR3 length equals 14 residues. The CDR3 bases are TGTGCCAGCAGCTTAGGAGGGACGGCCTATGGCTACACCTTC. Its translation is CASSLGGTAYGYTF.

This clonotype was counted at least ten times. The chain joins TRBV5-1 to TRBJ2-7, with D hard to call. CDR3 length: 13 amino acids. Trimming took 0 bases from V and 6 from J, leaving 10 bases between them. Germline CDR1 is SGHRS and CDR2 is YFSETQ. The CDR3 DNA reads TGCGCCAGCAGCTTGGCTCAAGGGCCCGAGCAGTACTTC. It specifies CASSLAQGPEQYF.

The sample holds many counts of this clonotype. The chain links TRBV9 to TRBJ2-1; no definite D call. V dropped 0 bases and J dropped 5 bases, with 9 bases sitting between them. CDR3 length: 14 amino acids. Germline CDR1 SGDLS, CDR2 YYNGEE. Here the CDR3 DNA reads TGTGCCAGCAGCGTAGCTACAACAAACAATGAGCAGTTCTTC. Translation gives CASSVATTNNEQFF.

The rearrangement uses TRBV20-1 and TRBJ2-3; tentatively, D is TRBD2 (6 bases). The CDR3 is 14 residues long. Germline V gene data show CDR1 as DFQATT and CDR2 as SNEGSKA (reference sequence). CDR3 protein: CNLKRDCSTDTQYF. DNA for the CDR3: TGCAACCTTAAACGGGACTGCAGCACAGATACGCAGTATTTT.

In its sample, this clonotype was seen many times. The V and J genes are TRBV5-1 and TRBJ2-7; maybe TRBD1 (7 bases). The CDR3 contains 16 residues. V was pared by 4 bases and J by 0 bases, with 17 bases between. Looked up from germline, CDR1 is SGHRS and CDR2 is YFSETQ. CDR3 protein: CASSKGGTASSYEQYF. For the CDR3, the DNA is TGCGCCAGCAGCAAAGGCGGGACAGCGTCCTCCTACGAGCAGTACTTC.

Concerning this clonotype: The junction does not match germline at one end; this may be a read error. CDR3 region: CAISSRGTGSSGANVLTF. The DNA for the CDR3 is TGTGCCATCAGCTCCCGCGGGACAGGATCCTCTGGGGCCAACGTCCTGACTTTC. The chain combines TRBV7-8 with TRBJ2-6, with 8 bases identical to TRBD1. CDR1 is SGHVS, CDR2 FQNEAQ, per germline. The CDR3 has 18 amino acids.

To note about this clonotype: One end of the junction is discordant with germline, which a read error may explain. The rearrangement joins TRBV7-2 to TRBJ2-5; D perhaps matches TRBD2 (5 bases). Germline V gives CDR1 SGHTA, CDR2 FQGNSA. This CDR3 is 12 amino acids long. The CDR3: CSSSLGDGTQYF. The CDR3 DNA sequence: TGTTCCAGCAGCTTGGGAGACGGGACCCAGTACTTC.

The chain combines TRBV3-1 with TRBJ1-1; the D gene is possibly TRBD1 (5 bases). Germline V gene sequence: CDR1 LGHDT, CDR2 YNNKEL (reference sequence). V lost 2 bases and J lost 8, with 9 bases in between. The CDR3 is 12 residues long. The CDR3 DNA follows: TGTGCCAGCAGCCAAACGGGACTGGAAGCTTTCTTT. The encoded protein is CASSQTGLEAFF. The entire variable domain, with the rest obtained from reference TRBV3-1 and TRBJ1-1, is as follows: DTAVSQTPKYLVTQMGNDKSIKCEQNLGHDTMYWYKQDSKKFLKIMFSYNNKELIINETVPNRFSPKSPDKAHLNLHINSLELGDSAVYFCASSQTGLEAFFGQGTRLTVV.

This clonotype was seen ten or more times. CDR3 protein: CSASHGNNEQFF. CDR3 in DNA: TGCAGTGCTAGTCACGGGAACAATGAGCAGTTCTTC. The chain couples TRBV20-1 to TRBJ2-1; tentatively, D is TRBD2 (5 bases). V gave up 3 bases and J gave up 5 bases, with 8 bases separating them. Germline lookup yields CDR1 DFQATT and CDR2 SNEGSKA (reference sequence). This CDR3 region has 12 residues.

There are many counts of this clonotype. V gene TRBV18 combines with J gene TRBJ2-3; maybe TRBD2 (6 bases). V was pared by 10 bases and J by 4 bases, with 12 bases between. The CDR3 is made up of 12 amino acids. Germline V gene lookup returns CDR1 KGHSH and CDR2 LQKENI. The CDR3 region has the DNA TGTGCCACCAGGCGGGAATCAGATACGCAGTATTTT. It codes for CATRRESDTQYF.

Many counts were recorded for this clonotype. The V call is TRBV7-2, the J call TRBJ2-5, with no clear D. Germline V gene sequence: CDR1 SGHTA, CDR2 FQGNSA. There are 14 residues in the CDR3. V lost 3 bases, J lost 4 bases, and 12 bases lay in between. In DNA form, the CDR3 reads TGTGCCAGCAGCTTGAGGACCCCCGGAGAGACCCAGTACTTC. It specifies CASSLRTPGETQYF.

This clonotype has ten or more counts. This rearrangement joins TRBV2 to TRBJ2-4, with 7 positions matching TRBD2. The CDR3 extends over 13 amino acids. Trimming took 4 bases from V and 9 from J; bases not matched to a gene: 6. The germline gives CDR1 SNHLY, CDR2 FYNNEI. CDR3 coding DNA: TGTGCCAGCAGTGGGCTAGCGGCGGGCATTCAGTACTTC. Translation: CASSGLAAGIQYF. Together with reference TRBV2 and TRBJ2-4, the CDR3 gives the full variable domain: EPEVTQTPSHQVTQMGQEVILRCVPISNHLYFYWYRQILGQKVEFLVSFYNNEISEKSEIFDDQFSVERPDGSNFTLKIRSTKLEDSAMYFCASSGLAAGIQYFGAGTRLSVL.

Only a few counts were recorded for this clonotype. The CDR3 sequence: CASSLLQQGNSPLHF. The CDR3 region has the DNA TGTGCCAGCAGTTTACTCCAACAGGGCAATTCACCCCTCCACTTT. V and J are TRBV27 and TRBJ1-6; possible D gene TRBD1, 6 bases. Germline loops: CDR1 MNHEY, CDR2 SMNVEV (reference sequence). The CDR3 is 15 residues long. Deletions cut 2 bases from V and 7 bases from J, with 12 bases between.